This T cell receptor (beta chain) was sequenced for a study of shared clonotypes between healthy human individuals. Whole-study findings and limits: Larger estimated richness was generally recorded for naive subsets relative to memory subsets.

V shed 5 bases, J shed 2 bases, and the junction held 11 bases outside the gene matches. Per the germline V gene, CDR1 is SGHTA and CDR2 is FQGTGA. The CDR3 contains 16 residues. Terminally differentiated effector memory CD45RA+ cells were left out of the naive CD8 fraction, which was CD45RO-negative and positively selected for CCR7. With regard to this clone: Antigen specificity is unknown.

Every subset's genomic DNA went evenly onto several immunoSEQ plates. Sequencing was performed with immunoSEQ multiplex PCR; in TCRdb, only in-frame clones are kept and a portion is missing. The sample includes about 2.1 million clones, about 94% of them seen just once. This rearrangement joins TRBV7-3 to TRBJ1-1; 7 bases map to TRBD1. The receptor comes from a man aged 18 to 30 in good health. Some clones in this sample may be carry-over from other donors' samples. The sequenced sample was naive CD8+ T cells from PBMCs. This CDR3 is CASSPRAGTANTEAFF. CDR3 DNA: TGTGCCAGCAGCCCTCGAGCCGGGACAGCCAACACTGAAGCTTTCTTT. Full variable domain (outside the CDR3, taken from reference TRBV7-3 and TRBJ1-1): GAGVSQTPSNKVTEKGKYVELRCDPISGHTALYWYRQSLGQGPEFLIYFQGTGAADDSGLPNDRFFAVRPEGSVSTLKIQRTERGDSAVYLCASSPRAGTANTEAFFGQGTRLTVV.